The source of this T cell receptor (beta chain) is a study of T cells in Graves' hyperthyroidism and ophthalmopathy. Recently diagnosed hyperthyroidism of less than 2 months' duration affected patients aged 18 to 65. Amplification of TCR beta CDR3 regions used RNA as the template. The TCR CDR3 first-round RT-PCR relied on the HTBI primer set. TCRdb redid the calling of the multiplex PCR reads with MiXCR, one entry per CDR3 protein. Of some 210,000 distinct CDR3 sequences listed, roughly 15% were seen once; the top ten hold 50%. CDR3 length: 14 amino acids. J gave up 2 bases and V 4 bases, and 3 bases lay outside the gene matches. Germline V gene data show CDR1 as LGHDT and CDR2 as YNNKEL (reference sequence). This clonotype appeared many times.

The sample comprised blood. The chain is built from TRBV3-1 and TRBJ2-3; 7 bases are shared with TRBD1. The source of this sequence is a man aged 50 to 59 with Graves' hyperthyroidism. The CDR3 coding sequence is TGTGCCAGCAGCCCCGGACAGGACACAGATACGCAGTATTTT. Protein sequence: CASSPGQDTDTQYF.